The 20 T cell receptor beta chains below all came from one sample that was sequenced in a study of regulatory T cells in long-lasting Graves disease. Both iRepertoire HTBI primers and Arm-PCR of CDR3 regions were used to build the TCR beta libraries. TCRdb processed the multiplex PCR reads anew with MiXCR; each CDR3 protein has one entry. The sample carries 200,000 to 250,000 distinct CDR3 sequences, around 20% recorded once. As to time point: newly diagnosed GD, antithyroid drugs for less than 3 months. Construction of the TCR library relied on RNA isolated from PBMCs. This specimen was peripheral blood mononuclear cells (PBMCs), taken at new diagnosis, from a patient treated with antithyroid drugs. The receptors stem from a female donor with Graves disease.

In the case of this clonotype: This likely reflects a read error, since a far larger clone is one base away. The V gene is TRBV20-1, the J gene TRBJ2-7; D unresolved. The CDR3 has 12 residues. CDR1 and CDR2 from the germline V gene are DFQATT and SNEGSKA (reference sequence). Trimming removed 0 bases from V and 7 bases from J, with 10 bases in between. The DNA of the CDR3 is TGCAGTGCTAGAGATCTATACAATGAGCAGTACTTC. It translates to CSARDLYNEQYF.

A few counts support this clonotype. The rearrangement uses TRBV4-2 and TRBJ1-1, with no clear D. The germline V and J ends were trimmed by 0 bases and 0 bases, with 11 bases remaining between them. The CDR3 is 16 amino acids. CDR1 LGHNA and CDR2 YNFKEQ come from the germline V gene. The CDR3 nucleotides read TGTGCCAGCAGCCAAGATTTCATGATCATGAACACTGAAGCTTTCTTT. It encodes CASSQDFMIMNTEAFF.

This clonotype was recorded at least ten times. The chain links TRBV10-3 to TRBJ1-4; 10 bases match TRBD1. J was trimmed by 8 bases and V by 5 bases; bases with no gene match: 8. Germline CDR1 and CDR2: ENHRY and SYGVKD. The length of the CDR3 is 15 residues. The CDR3, as DNA: TGTGCCATCAGTCCCGGGACAGGGGATAGGGAAAAACTGTTTTTT. This translates into CAISPGTGDREKLFF.

This clonotype was observed at least ten times. The chain recombines TRBV13 with TRBJ2-6, with TRBD1 matching 9 bases. Germline CDR1 PRHDT, CDR2 FYEKMQ (reference sequence). Trimming at V came to 3 bases and at J to 0 bases, leaving 12 bases not matched to a gene. The CDR3 totals 20 residues. CDR3 residues: CASSFRRTGAVSSGANVLTF. CDR3 bases: TGTGCCAGCAGCTTTCGTAGGACAGGGGCCGTGAGCTCTGGGGCCAACGTCCTGACTTTC.

Concerning this clonotype: This sequence may be a read error, since a much larger clone differs from it by one base. The chain uses TRBV30 and TRBJ2-1; D tentatively fits TRBD1 or TRBD2 (7 bases each). TRBJ2-4 explains the end of the DNA better; the J call may be wrong. Germline-derived CDR1 and CDR2 are GTSNPN and SVGIG (reference sequence). This CDR3 region has 14 residues. The DNA for the CDR3 is TGTGCCGGGAATCAGGGGGGCAGCGGGGACATTCAGTACTTC. Protein: CAGNQGGSGDIQYF.

Comment on this clonotype: A read error may explain this, as a much larger clone is one base away. The genes are TRBV6-2 or TRBV6-3 and TRBJ1-6; D unclear. V gave up 2 bases and J gave up 9 bases, with 5 bases separating them. CDR1 is MNHEY, CDR2 SVGEGT, per germline. The CDR3 sequence is 12 residues long. CDR3 coding DNA: TGTGCCAGCAGTTACAGTGGTTCACCCCTCCACTTT. Protein sequence: CASSYSGSPLHF.

This clonotype was observed at least ten times. The junction departs from the called germline gene at one end, perhaps through a read error. The chain joins TRBV5-1 to TRBJ2-5, with D tentatively TRBD2 (5 bases). In germline, CDR1 is SGHRS, CDR2 YFSETQ. The CDR3 is 14 amino acids. This CDR3 is CASSLGWGEETQYF. CDR3 nucleotides: TGTGCCAGCAGCTTAGGATGGGGAGAAGAGACCCAGTACTTC.

There are many counts of this clonotype. This chain connects TRBV3-1 to TRBJ2-1; TRBD2 aligns across 12 bases. J lost 8 bases, V lost 4 bases, and 9 bases had no gene match. The CDR3 length is 16 residues. The germline CDR1 and CDR2 sequences are LGHDT and YNNKEL (reference sequence). The CDR3 DNA sequence: TGTGCCAGCAGCCTGCGGCTAGCGGGGGGGCTAGATGAGCAGTTCTTC. Its translation is CASSLRLAGGLDEQFF.

The rearrangement links TRBV15 to TRBJ1-4; D is unresolved. The V end lost 0 bases, the J end lost 8 bases, and 7 bases lay between the germline ends. The CDR3 covers 13 residues. Germline CDR1 reads LNHNV; CDR2 reads YYDKDF (reference sequence). This CDR3 reads CATSRDSREKLFF. Written as DNA, the CDR3 is TGTGCCACCAGCAGAGATTCCCGCGAAAAACTGTTTTTT.

This clonotype was observed many times. The chain recombines TRBV5-1 with TRBJ1-5; TRBD1 aligns across 7 bases. Germline CDR1 is SGHRS and CDR2 is YFSETQ. The V and J ends lost 0 bases and 1 base, in that order; junction bases with no gene match: 4. This CDR3 contains 16 residues. Here the CDR3 DNA reads TGCGCCAGCAGCTTGGGGACAGGACCAAGCAATCAGCCCCAGCATTTT. It translates to CASSLGTGPSNQPQHF.

The gene calls are TRBV5-1 and TRBJ2-5; 14 positions match TRBD2. The CDR3 extends over 17 amino acids. Germline CDR1 is SGHRS and CDR2 is YFSETQ. After removal of 0 bases from V and 2 bases from J, the junction contained 3 bases not matched to a gene. The CDR3 loop reads CASSLGGTSGGQETQYF. The CDR3, as DNA: TGCGCCAGCAGCTTGGGAGGGACTAGCGGGGGTCAAGAGACCCAGTACTTC.

This chain connects TRBV19 to TRBJ1-5; D gene unclear. CDR3 size: 14 residues. Deletions cut 7 bases from V and 5 bases from J, with 15 bases between. Germline V gene data show CDR1 as LNHDA and CDR2 as SQIVND (reference sequence). The chain's CDR3 is CASTPGRIYQPQHF. Written as DNA, the CDR3 is TGTGCCAGTACCCCAGGACGCATTTATCAGCCCCAGCATTTT.

The table lists this clonotype with many counts. The chain couples TRBV18 to TRBJ2-3, with D unresolved. Germline CDR1 reads KGHSH; CDR2 reads LQKENI. The CDR3 is 15 residues long. The V and J ends lost 3 bases and 6 bases respectively, with 16 bases between them. In DNA, the CDR3 is TGTGCCAGCTCACCCTCGCGCCAATCGGTTGATACGCAGTATTTT. This sequence encodes CASSPSRQSVDTQYF.

This clonotype was counted between two and nine times. The V call is TRBV4-3, the J call TRBJ1-2; 7 bases line up with TRBD1. The CDR3 length is 14 residues. With V trimmed by 3 bases and J by 7 bases, 8 bases remained unmatched. Looked up from germline, CDR1 is LGHNA and CDR2 is YSLEER. CDR3 amino acids: CASSHSSRGIGYTF. The CDR3 coding sequence is TGCGCCAGCAGCCATAGTTCCAGGGGGATTGGCTACACCTTC.

This clonotype was observed a few times. V gene TRBV6-5 combines with J gene TRBJ1-6; the match to TRBD1 covers 7 bases. Per germline, CDR1 MNHEY and CDR2 SVGAGI. The CDR3 extends over 14 amino acids. J lost 7 bases, V lost 4 bases, and 4 bases had no gene match. The CDR3 DNA follows: TGTGCCAGCAGTTCGGGACAGAAGAATTCACCCCTCCACTTT. It yields the protein CASSSGQKNSPLHF.

The table lists this clonotype with many counts. The chain links TRBV2 to TRBJ2-7; TRBD2 is a possible D gene (6 bases). CDR3 size: 14 residues. The ends were cut back, 6 bases at V and 3 bases at J, with 15 bases in the middle. Germline V gives CDR1 SNHLY, CDR2 FYNNEI. Here the CDR3 reads CASSLGEASYEQYF. Here the CDR3 DNA reads TGTGCCAGCAGCTTAGGGGAGGCAAGCTACGAGCAGTACTTC. The variable domain in full, completed from reference TRBV2 and TRBJ2-7, reads EPEVTQTPSHQVTQMGQEVILRCVPISNHLYFYWYRQILGQKVEFLVSFYNNEISEKSEIFDDQFSVERPDGSNFTLKIRSTKLEDSAMYFCASSLGEASYEQYFGPGTRLTVT.

In the case of this clonotype: This sequence is one base from a far larger clone and is likely a read error. The CDR3 loop is CASSLAREESQYF. In DNA, the CDR3 is TGTGCCAGCAGCTTAGCCAGGGAAGAGTCCCAGTACTTC. The chain has TRBV7-2 and TRBJ2-5, with D maybe TRBD1 (5 bases). Looked up from germline, CDR1 is SGHTA and CDR2 is FQGNSA. The CDR3 totals 13 residues.

V and J are TRBV7-2 and TRBJ1-2, with D tentatively TRBD1 (5 bases). This CDR3 spans 16 amino acids. Germline V gene data show CDR1 as SGHTA and CDR2 as FQGNSA. V was clipped by 6 bases and J by 6 bases, with 23 bases between them. This chain's CDR3 is CASSDRRDGNLDGYTF. The CDR3 DNA reads TGTGCCAGCAGTGACCGACGGGACGGCAATCTAGATGGCTACACCTTC.

This clonotype was counted many times. The rearrangement joins TRBV20-1 to TRBJ2-1, with 9 nucleotides matching TRBD1. The CDR3 has 16 residues. Germline trimming cut 2 bases from V and 1 base from J; bases unmatched to any gene: 6. Germline V gene sequence: CDR1 DFQATT, CDR2 SNEGSKA (reference sequence). This CDR3 reads CSARPDRGESYNEQFF. CDR3 DNA sequence: TGCAGTGCTAGACCCGACAGGGGGGAGTCCTACAATGAGCAGTTCTTC.

This clonotype was found many times. The chain carries TRBV15 and TRBJ2-2; 8 nucleotides agree with TRBD2. The V gene end was trimmed by 2 bases and the J gene end by 2 bases; junction bases not matched to a gene: 7. CDR1 is LNHNV, CDR2 YYDKDF, per germline (reference sequence). The CDR3 extends over 17 amino acids. The chain's CDR3 is CATSRKLLAANTGELFF. In DNA form, the CDR3 reads TGTGCCACCAGCAGAAAATTACTAGCGGCCAACACCGGGGAGCTGTTTTTT.